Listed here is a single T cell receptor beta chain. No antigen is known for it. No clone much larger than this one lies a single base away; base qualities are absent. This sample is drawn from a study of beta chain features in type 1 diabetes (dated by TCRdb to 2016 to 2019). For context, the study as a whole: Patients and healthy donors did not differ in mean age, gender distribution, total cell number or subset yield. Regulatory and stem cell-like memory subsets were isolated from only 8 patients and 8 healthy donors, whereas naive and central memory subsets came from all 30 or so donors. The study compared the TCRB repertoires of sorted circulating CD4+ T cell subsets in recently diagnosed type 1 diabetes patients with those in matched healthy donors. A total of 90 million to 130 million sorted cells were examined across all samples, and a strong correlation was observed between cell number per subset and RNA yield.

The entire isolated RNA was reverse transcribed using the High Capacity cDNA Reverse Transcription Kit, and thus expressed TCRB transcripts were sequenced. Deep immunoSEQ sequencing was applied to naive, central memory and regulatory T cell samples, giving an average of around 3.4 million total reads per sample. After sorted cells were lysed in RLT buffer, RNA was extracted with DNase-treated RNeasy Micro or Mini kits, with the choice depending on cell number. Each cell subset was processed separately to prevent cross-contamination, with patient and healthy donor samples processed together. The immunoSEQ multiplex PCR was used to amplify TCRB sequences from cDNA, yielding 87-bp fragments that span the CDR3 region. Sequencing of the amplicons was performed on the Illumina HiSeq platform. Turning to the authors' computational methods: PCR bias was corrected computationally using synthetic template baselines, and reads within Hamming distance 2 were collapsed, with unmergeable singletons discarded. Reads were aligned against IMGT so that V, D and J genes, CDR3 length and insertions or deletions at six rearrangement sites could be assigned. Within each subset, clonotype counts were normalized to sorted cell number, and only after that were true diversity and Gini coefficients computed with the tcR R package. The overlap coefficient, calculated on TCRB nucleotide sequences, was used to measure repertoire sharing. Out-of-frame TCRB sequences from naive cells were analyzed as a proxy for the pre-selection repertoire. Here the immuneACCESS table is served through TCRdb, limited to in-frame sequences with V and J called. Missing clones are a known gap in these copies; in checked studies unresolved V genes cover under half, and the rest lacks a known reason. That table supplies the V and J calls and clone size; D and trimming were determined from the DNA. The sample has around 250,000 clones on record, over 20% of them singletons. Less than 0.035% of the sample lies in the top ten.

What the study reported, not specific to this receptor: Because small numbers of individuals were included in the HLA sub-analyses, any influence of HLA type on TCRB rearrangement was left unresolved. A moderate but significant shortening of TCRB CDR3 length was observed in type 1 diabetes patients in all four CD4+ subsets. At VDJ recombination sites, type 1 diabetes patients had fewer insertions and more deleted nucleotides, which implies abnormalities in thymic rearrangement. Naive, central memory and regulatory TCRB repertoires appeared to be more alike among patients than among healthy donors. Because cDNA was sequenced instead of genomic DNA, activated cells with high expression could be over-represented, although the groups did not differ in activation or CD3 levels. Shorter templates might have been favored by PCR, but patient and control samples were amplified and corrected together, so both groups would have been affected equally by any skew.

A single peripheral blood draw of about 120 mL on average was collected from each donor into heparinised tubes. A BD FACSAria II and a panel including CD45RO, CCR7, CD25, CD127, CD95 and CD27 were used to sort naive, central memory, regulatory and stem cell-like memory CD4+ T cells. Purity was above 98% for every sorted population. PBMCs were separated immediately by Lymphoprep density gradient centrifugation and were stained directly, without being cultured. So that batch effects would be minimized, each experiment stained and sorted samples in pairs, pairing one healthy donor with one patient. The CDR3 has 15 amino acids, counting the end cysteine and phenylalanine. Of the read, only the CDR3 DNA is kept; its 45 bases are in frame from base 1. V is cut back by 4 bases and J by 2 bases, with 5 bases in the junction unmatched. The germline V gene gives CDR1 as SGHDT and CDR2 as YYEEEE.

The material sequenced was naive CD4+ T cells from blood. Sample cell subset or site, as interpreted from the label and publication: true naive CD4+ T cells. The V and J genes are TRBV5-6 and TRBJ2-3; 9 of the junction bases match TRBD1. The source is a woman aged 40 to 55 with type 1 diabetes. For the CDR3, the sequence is CASSPRTGVTDTQYF. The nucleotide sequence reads TGTGCCAGCAGCCCTCGGACAGGGGTCACAGATACGCAGTATTTT.